This T cell receptor beta chain was identified during a study of T cells expressing NK-cell markers. Turning to the study itself: According to the study, TCR beta repertoires originated from sorted CD3+CD56+NKG2C+, CD3+CD56+NKG2C- and CD3+CD56-NKG2C+ T cells.

Comment on this clonotype: Its cognate antigen is unknown.

Generation of TCR beta cDNA was performed by 5'RACE template switching incorporating UMIs. With the 5' RACE reads reprocessed, TCRdb shows one record per CDR3 protein and no DNA. The sample includes 550,000 to 600,000 distinct CDR3 sequences. Germline values: CDR1 SGHKS, CDR2 YYEKEE (reference sequence). This CDR3 spans 14 amino acids. Study-wide results and caveats: HCMV specificity of expanded NKG2C+ T cell clones remained unclear. Dominant NKG2C+ clonotypes accounted for about 1.0-8% of CD8+ T cells in a handful of donors.

The chain recombines TRBV5-5 with TRBJ1-5. The clonotype originates from a man in his late teens or twenties in good health. Input material: blood T cells: a sorted CD56 or NKG2C T cell subset, CD4+ or CD8+ T cells, or bulk PBMC T cells (not recorded which). CDR3: CASSLGGLNQPQHF.